One TCR beta chain is described in this entry. No antigen is known for it. No qualities accompany the bases; no much larger clone lies one base away. The CDR3, from cysteine to phenylalanine, totals 12 residues. Only the CDR3 part of the read is kept: 36 bases, read in frame from the first base. Here V drops 6 bases and J drops 7 bases, and the junction holds 4 bases not matched to any gene. The data originate from a study of control samples from healthy donors and cancer patients (TCRdb year 2020). Libraries were prepared through the immunoSEQ multiplex PCR assay. Sourced from immuneACCESS, this table was stored by TCRdb with only in-frame sequences that have V and J called. A share of the clones is absent; for the studies checked, an unresolved V gene accounts for under half, and the remainder has no known explanation. In all, the sample holds about 92,000 clones, and around 82% of those were seen once. Approximately 9.8% of the sample is in the top ten clones.

This TCR derives from a woman aged 55-70 years in good health. The chain uses TRBV12-3 or TRBV12-4 and TRBJ2-3; TRBD1 lines up with 7 middle nucleotides. The sample consisted of blood. In nucleotides, the sequence is TGTGCCAGCAGCCGACAGGGAAATACGCAGTATTTT. Its translation reads: CASSRQGNTQYF.